These 13 T cell receptor beta chains originate from one sample sequenced in a study of PD-L1 blockade in urothelial cancer. Generated by immunoSEQ multiplex PCR, the TCRdb table keeps only in-frame clones and is missing some. The sample includes approximately 110,000 clones, over 75% of them seen just once. The input for sequencing was PBMCs, taken around atezolizumab (anti-PD-L1) treatment. These receptors came from a man between 45 and 60 years old with urothelial cancer.

The genes are TRBV7-3 and TRBJ2-3; D might be TRBD2 (5 bases). CDR3 length: 14 residues. Germline loops: CDR1 SGHTA, CDR2 FQGTGA. V was pared by 2 bases and J by 6 bases, with 12 bases between. The CDR3 coding sequence is TGTGCCAGCAGCTTAGGGAGAGTACCGGATACGCAGTATTTT. This translates into CASSLGRVPDTQYF. The variable domain in full, with the rest retrieved from reference TRBV7-3 and TRBJ2-3, is GAGVSQTPSNKVTEKGKYVELRCDPISGHTALYWYRQSLGQGPEFLIYFQGTGAADDSGLPNDRFFAVRPEGSVSTLKIQRTERGDSAVYLCASSLGRVPDTQYFGPGTRLTVL.

The V gene is TRBV28, the J gene TRBJ1-4; D perhaps matches TRBD1 (5 bases). This CDR3 is built from 15 residues. Germline V gene sequence: CDR1 MDHEN, CDR2 SYDVKM. V was pared by 5 bases and J by 8 bases, with 18 bases between. The CDR3 DNA follows: TGTGCCAGCAGTCCAGGGACTCACGGGCAGGAAAAACTGTTTTTT. Translation gives CASSPGTHGQEKLFF. Full variable domain (remainder filled in from reference TRBV28 and TRBJ1-4): DVKVTQSSRYLVKRTGEKVFLECVQDMDHENMFWYRQDPGLGLRLIYFSYDVKMKEKGDIPEGYSVSREKKERFSLILESASTNQTSMYLCASSPGTHGQEKLFFGSGTQLSVL.

This sequence joins TRBV5-8 and TRBJ2-3; 8 positions match TRBD2. Germline CDR1 is SGHTS and CDR2 is YDEGEE. This CDR3 comprises 14 residues. Trimming at V came to 6 bases and at J to 4 bases, leaving 7 bases not matched to a gene. DNA of the CDR3: TGTGCCAGCACCCTAAGCGGGAGTTCAGATACGCAGTATTTT. This codes for CASTLSGSSDTQYF.

The chain recombines TRBV5-1 with TRBJ2-2; 7 bases agree with TRBD2. The CDR3 runs to 16 residues. Germline V CDR1 and CDR2: SGHRS, YFSETQ. The V gene end was trimmed by 3 bases and the J gene end by 3 bases; junction bases not matched to a gene: 8. The DNA of the CDR3 is TGCGCCAGCAGCTCCCTAGGGGCGGGGGACACCGGGGAGCTGTTTTTT. Residues: CASSSLGAGDTGELFF.

The chain has TRBV2 and TRBJ2-5, with 7 bases identical to TRBD2. Germline assignment: CDR1 SNHLY and CDR2 FYNNEI. V lost 4 bases and J lost 2; bases outside the gene matches: 7. The CDR3 has 15 amino acids. CDR3 protein: CASSVYSGPQETQYF. The CDR3 nucleotides read TGTGCCAGCAGTGTATATAGCGGGCCTCAAGAGACCCAGTACTTC.

This chain connects TRBV6-4 to TRBJ2-3; 9 bases are shared with TRBD2. CDR3 length: 15 residues. J lost 7 bases, V lost 3 bases, and 8 bases had no gene match. Per the germline V gene, CDR1 is MRHNA and CDR2 is SNTAGT. CDR3 sequence reads: CASSEREGLGNTQYF. CDR3 DNA sequence: TGTGCCAGCAGTGAGCGGGAGGGCCTGGGAAATACGCAGTATTTT.

The CDR3 DNA sequence: TGTGCCAGCAGCTGGACATCTCTGGACGGGCAGCCCCAGCATTTT. This codes for CASSWTSLDGQPQHF. The chain links TRBV7-2 to TRBJ1-5; weak D call: TRBD1 (5 bases). V was pared by 4 bases and J by 7 bases, with 17 bases between. Germline V CDR1 and CDR2: SGHTA, FQGNSA. The CDR3 length is 15 residues.

In DNA form, the CDR3 reads TGTGCCAGCAGTTACTCCTACTCCTCGGCCTACGAGCAGTACTTC. Its protein product is CASSYSYSSAYEQYF. This rearrangement joins TRBV6-5 to TRBJ2-7; unclear D gene. CDR3 size: 15 residues. Germline V lookup: CDR1 MNHEY, CDR2 SVGAGI. V gave up 0 bases and J gave up 2 bases, with 11 bases separating them.

This chain links TRBV10-3 with TRBJ2-3; TRBD1 matches at 9 bases. This CDR3 region has 14 residues. Germline lookup yields CDR1 ENHRY and CDR2 SYGVKD. V shed 9 bases, J shed 4 bases, and the junction held 8 bases outside the gene matches. DNA for the CDR3: TGTGCCATAAACGCCGGGACAGGGCCAGATACGCAGTATTTT. It encodes CAINAGTGPDTQYF.

This chain connects TRBV9 to TRBJ2-7, with TRBD2 as a possible D gene (6 bases). Germline assignment: CDR1 SGDLS and CDR2 YYNGEE. Trimming left V 4 bases short and J 7 bases short, with 12 bases between. The CDR3 runs 12 residues. CDR3 region: CASSPPAGEQYF. In nucleotides, the CDR3 is TGTGCCAGCAGCCCCCCGGCGGGGGAGCAGTACTTC.

The chain combines TRBV19 with TRBJ1-1; D not certain. Trimming stripped 5 bases from V and 1 base from J, with 8 bases between. Germline CDR1 reads LNHDA; CDR2 reads SQIVND (reference sequence). The CDR3 is 13 amino acids. The CDR3 sequence: CASSVQTNTEAFF. CDR3 in DNA: TGTGCCAGTAGTGTACAGACGAACACTGAAGCTTTCTTT.

The chain couples TRBV7-6 to TRBJ1-2; maybe TRBD1 (6 bases). V gave up 5 bases and J gave up 7 bases, with 14 bases separating them. CDR3 length equals 13 residues. Germline values: CDR1 SGHVS, CDR2 FNYEAQ. The CDR3 loop is CASSPQQGSGYTF. The CDR3 region has the DNA TGTGCCAGCAGCCCCCAACAGGGCTCTGGCTACACCTTC. The entire variable domain, with the rest obtained from reference TRBV7-6 and TRBJ1-2, is as follows: GAGVSQSPRYKVTKRGQDVALRCDPISGHVSLYWYRQALGQGPEFLTYFNYEAQQDKSGLPNDRFSAERPEGSISTLTIQRTEQRDSAMYRCASSPQQGSGYTFGSGTRLTVV.

J is TRBJ1-2 and V is TRBV7-8, with D tentatively TRBD1 (6 bases). This CDR3 is 15 amino acids long. Between the trimmed V and J ends, which lost 5 bases and 0 bases, there was a span of 13 bases. Germline V lookup: CDR1 SGHVS, CDR2 FQNEAQ. CDR3 sequence (DNA): TGTGCCAGCAGCCCCTACAGGGATCCTAACTATGGCTACACCTTC. It yields the protein CASSPYRDPNYGYTF.